This TCR beta chain was observed in a study of vaccination effects on CD4 cells after COVID-19. Looking at the study overall: Sampling occurred a median 72 days post second dose, range 14 to 241.

Only a few counts were recorded for this clone. Its antigen is not known. This CDR3 spans 17 amino acids. Losses at the gene ends were 5 bases for V and 10 bases for J; bases not matched to a gene: 18. In germline, CDR1 is SEHNR, CDR2 FQNEAQ (reference sequence). Antigen-specific CD4+ T cells were expanded (with viral peptide pools) by the ViraFEST assay ahead of sequencing. Between days 10 and 11 of culture, CD4+ T cells were separated out. The person's infection with SARS-CoV-2, confirmed by PCR, took place between March and December 2020. Either the mRNA-1273 or the BNT162b2 vaccine was given to participants as two doses. With around 10 ug/ml peptides and about 10 IU/ml IL-2, fewer than 2.5 million PBMC per well were cultured. Libraries were prepared by immunoSEQ multiplex PCR; TCRdb keeps only in-frame clonotypes and omits some of them. The table includes 17,000 or so clones, over 60% detected once.

The source material was CD4+ T cells from PBMCs cultured with SARS-CoV-2 spike peptides, sampled after COVID-19 vaccination. The chain recombines TRBV7-9 with TRBJ2-1, with 9 bases identical to TRBD2. The TCR comes from a human donor who had a prior SARS-CoV-2 infection. The CDR3 DNA reads TGTGCCAGCAGCCCGACGGGGGTTAGCGGGAGCCGCGGAGAGCAGTTCTTC. Protein product: CASSPTGVSGSRGEQFF. The full variable domain, rest sourced from reference TRBV7-9 and TRBJ2-1, is DTGVSQNPRHKITKRGQNVTFRCDPISEHNRLYWYRQTLGQGPEFLTYFQNEAQLEKSRLLSDRFSAERPKGSFSTLEIQRTEQGDSAMYLCASSPTGVSGSRGEQFFGPGTRLTVL.